This T cell receptor beta chain is drawn from a study of CD8 T cells in Susac syndrome. Notes on this clonotype: Its antigen is not identified.

Random hexamers were used to reverse transcribe an amount of roughly 0.5 to 1 ug RNA. Amplification of TCR beta CDR3 was carried out by immunoSEQ multiplex PCR, which covered 54 Vbeta and 13 Jbeta segments. TCRdb used MiXCR to reprocess the immunoSEQ multiplex PCR reads, holding one entry per CDR3 protein. The sample has about 200,000 distinct CDR3 sequences; nearly 95% are singletons. Study-level results: As acknowledged by the study, its TCR sequencing and HLA analysis included a relatively small number of individuals.

The CDR3 loop spans 15 amino acids. V lost 1 base and J lost 0, with 9 bases in between. Looked up from germline, CDR1 is SGHAT and CDR2 is FQNNGV. Sequencing of TCR beta was carried out in blood CD8+ and CD4+ T cells. Patients with stable or active relapsing-remitting disease, all of them treatment-naive, made up the multiple sclerosis controls. Sequencing was performed on CD4+ T cells from PBMCs. The TCR sequence derives from a human donor with multiple sclerosis. V is TRBV11-2 and J is TRBJ1-1, with unresolved D. CDR3 nucleotides: TGTGCCAGCAGCTTAGGACCGGGTTTGAACACTGAAGCTTTCTTT. It yields the protein CASSLGPGLNTEAFF.